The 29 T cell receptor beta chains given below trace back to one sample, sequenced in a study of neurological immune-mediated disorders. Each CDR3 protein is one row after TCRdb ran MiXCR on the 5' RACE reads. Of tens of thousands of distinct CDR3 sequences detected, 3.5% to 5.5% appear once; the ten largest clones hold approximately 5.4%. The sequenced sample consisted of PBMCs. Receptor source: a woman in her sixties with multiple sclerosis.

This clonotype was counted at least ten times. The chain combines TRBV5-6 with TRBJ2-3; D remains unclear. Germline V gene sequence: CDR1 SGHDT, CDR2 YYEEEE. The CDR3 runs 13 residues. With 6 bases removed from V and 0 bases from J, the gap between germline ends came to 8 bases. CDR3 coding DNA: TGTGCCAGCACTAGACTGAGCACAGATACGCAGTATTTT. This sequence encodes CASTRLSTDTQYF.

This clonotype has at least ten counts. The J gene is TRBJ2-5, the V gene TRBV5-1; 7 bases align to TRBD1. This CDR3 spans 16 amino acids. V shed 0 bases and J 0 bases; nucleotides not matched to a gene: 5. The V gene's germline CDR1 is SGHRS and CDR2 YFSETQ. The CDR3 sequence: CASSLVPGQHQETQYF. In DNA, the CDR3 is TGCGCCAGCAGCTTGGTTCCGGGACAGCACCAAGAGACCCAGTACTTC.

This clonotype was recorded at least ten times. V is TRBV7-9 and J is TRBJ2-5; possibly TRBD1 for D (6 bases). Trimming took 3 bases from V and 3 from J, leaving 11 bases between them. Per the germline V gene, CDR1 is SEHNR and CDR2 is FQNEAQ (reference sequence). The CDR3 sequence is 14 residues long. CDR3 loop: CASSLRGGEETQYF. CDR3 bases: TGTGCCAGCAGCTTGAGAGGGGGAGAAGAGACCCAGTACTTC. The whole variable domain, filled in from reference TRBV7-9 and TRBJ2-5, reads DTGVSQNPRHKITKRGQNVTFRCDPISEHNRLYWYRQTLGQGPEFLTYFQNEAQLEKSRLLSDRFSAERPKGSFSTLEIQRTEQGDSAMYLCASSLRGGEETQYFGPGTRLLVL.

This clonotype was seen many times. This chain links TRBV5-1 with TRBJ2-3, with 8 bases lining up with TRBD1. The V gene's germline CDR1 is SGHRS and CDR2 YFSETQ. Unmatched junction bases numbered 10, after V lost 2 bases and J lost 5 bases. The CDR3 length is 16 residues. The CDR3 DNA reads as TGCGCCAGCAGCTTCTCCCAGACAGGGGCCGGAGATACGCAGTATTTT. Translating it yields CASSFSQTGAGDTQYF.

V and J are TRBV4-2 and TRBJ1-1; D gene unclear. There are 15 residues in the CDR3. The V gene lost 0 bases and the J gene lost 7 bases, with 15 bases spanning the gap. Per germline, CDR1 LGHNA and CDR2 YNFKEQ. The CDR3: CASSQDSGKLSEAFF. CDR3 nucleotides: TGTGCCAGCAGCCAAGATTCTGGGAAGCTTAGTGAAGCTTTCTTT.

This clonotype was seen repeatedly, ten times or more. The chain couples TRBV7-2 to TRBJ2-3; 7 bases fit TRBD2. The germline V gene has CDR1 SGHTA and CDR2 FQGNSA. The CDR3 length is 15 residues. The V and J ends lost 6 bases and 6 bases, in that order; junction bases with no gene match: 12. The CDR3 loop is CASRKERRESDTQYF. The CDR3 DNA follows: TGTGCCAGCAGAAAAGAACGGCGGGAGAGTGATACGCAGTATTTT.

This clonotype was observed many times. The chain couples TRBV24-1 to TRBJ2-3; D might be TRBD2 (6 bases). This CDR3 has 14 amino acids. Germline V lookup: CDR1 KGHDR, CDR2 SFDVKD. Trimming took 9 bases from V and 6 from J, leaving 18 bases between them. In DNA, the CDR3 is TGTGCCACCCAGGAGGGGAACACCGGGGATACGCAGTATTTT. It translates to CATQEGNTGDTQYF.

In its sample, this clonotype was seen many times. The CDR3 nucleotides read TGTGCCAGCAGTGTCGGTGCTAGCACAGATACGCAGTATTTT. This codes for CASSVGASTDTQYF. This chain joins TRBV2 and TRBJ2-3; D is undetermined. Germline V gives CDR1 SNHLY, CDR2 FYNNEI. V was cut by 4 bases and J by 0 bases, with 8 bases left in between. CDR3 size: 14 residues.

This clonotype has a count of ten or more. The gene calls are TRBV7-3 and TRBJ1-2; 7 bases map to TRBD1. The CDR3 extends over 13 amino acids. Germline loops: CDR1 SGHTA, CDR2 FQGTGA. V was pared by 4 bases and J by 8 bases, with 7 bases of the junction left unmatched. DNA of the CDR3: TGTGCCAGCAGCTCTACAGGGGCGGTCGGCTACACCTTC. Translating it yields CASSSTGAVGYTF.

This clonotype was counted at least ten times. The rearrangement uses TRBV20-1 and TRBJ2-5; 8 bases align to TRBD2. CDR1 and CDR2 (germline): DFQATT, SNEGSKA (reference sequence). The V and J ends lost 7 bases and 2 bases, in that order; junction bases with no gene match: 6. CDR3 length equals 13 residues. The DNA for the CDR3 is TGCAGTGTTGTCGGGAGGGCTCAAGAGACCCAGTACTTC. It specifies CSVVGRAQETQYF.

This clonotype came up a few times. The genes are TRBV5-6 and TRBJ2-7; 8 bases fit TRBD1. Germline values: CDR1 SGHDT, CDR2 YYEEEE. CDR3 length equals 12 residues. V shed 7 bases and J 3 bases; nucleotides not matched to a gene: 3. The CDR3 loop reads CASQGQDYEQYF. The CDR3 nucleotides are TGTGCCAGCCAGGGACAGGACTACGAGCAGTACTTC.

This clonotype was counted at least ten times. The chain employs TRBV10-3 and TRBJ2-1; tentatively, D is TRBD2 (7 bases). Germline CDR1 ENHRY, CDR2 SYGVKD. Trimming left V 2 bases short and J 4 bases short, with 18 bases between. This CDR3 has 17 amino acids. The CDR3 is CAISEASGGGIYNEQFF. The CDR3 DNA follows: TGTGCCATCAGTGAGGCTAGCGGAGGGGGTATATACAATGAGCAGTTCTTC.

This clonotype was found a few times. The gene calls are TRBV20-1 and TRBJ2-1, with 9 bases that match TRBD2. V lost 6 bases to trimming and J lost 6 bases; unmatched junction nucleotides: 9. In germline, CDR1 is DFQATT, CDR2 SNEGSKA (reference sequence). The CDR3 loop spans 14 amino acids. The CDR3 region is CSARGLAGINEQFF. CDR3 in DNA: TGCAGTGCCCGTGGGCTAGCGGGAATCAATGAGCAGTTCTTC.

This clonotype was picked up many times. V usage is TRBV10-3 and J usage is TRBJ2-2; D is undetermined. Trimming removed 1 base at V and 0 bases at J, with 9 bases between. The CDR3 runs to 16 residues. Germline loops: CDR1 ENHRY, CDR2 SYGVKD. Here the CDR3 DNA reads TGTGCCATCAGTGAGTTTGGAACTACGAACACCGGGGAGCTGTTTTTT. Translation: CAISEFGTTNTGELFF.

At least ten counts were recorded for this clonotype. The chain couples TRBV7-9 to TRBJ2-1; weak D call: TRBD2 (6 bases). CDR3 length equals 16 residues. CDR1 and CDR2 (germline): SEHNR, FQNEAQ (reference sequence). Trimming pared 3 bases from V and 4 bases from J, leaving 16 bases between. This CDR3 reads CASSFYRVEGYNEQFF. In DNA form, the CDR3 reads TGTGCCAGCAGCTTTTACCGGGTGGAGGGGTACAATGAGCAGTTCTTC.

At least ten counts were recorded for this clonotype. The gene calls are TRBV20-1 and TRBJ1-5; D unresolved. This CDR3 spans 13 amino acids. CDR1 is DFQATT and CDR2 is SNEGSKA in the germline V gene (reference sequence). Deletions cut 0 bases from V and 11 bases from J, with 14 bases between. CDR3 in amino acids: CSARDTHRFTQHF. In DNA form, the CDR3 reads TGCAGTGCTAGAGATACGCATCGGTTTACCCAGCATTTT.

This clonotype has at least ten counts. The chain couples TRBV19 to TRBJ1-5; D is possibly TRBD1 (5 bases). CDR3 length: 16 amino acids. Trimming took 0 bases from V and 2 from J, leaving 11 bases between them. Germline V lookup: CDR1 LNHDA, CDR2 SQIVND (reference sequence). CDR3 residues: CASSIDLRGGNQPQHF. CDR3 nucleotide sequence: TGTGCCAGTAGTATAGATCTCCGGGGGGGCAATCAGCCCCAGCATTTT.

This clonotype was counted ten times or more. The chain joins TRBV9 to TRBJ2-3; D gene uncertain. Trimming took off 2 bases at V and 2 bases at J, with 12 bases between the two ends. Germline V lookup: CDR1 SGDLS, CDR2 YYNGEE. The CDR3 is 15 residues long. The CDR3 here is CASSVLPNPTDTQYF. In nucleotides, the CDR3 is TGTGCCAGCAGCGTTCTTCCTAATCCCACAGATACGCAGTATTTT.

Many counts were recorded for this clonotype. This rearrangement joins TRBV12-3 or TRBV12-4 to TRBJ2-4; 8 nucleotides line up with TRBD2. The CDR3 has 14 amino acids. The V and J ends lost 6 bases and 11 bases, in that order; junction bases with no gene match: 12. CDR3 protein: CASSPGGPLRVQYF. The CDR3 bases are TGTGCCAGCAGCCCGGGGGGGCCCTTGCGGGTTCAGTACTTC.

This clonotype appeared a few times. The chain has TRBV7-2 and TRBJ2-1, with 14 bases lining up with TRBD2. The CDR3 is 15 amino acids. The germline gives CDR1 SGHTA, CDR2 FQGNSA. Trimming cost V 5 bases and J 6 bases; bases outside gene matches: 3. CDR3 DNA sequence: TGTGCCAGCAGCCCAGGACTAGCGGGGGGCAATGAGCAGTTCTTC. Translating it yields CASSPGLAGGNEQFF.

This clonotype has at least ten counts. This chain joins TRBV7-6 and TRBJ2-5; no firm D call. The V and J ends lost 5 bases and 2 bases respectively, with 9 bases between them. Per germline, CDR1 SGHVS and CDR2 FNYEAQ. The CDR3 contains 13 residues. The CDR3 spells CASSRAQQETQYF. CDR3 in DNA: TGTGCCAGCAGCCGCGCCCAGCAAGAGACCCAGTACTTC.

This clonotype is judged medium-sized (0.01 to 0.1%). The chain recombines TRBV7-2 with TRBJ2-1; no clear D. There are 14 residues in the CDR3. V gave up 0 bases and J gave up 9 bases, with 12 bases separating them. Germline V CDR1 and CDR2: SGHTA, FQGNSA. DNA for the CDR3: TGTGCCAGCAGCTTAGCGGTAGTGTCCGGTGAGCAGTTCTTC. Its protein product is CASSLAVVSGEQFF.

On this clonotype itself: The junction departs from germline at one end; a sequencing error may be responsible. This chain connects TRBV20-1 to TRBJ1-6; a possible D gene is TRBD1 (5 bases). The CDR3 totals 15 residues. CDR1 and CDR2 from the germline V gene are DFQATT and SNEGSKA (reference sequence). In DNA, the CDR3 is TGCAGTGCTAGAGTCCTGGGCAGGGATAATTCACCCCTCAACTTT. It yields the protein CSARVLGRDNSPLNF.

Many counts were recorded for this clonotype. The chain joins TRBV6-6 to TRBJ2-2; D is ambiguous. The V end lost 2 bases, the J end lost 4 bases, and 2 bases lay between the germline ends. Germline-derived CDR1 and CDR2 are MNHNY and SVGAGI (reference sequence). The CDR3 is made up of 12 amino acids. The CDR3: CASSYSTGELFF. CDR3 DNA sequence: TGTGCCAGCAGTTACAGCACCGGGGAGCTGTTTTTT.

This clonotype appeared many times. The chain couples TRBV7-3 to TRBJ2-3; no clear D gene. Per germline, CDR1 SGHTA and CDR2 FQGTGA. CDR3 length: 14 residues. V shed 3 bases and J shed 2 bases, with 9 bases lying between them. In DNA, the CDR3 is TGTGCCAGCAGCTTCTCCTCAGACACAGATACGCAGTATTTT. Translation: CASSFSSDTDTQYF.

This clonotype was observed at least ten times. The CDR3 spells CASSLGQGNMNTEAFF. The DNA for the CDR3 is TGTGCCAGCAGTTTAGGACAGGGGAACATGAACACTGAAGCTTTCTTT. The rearrangement uses TRBV27 and TRBJ1-1; 9 positions match TRBD1. V lost 2 bases to trimming and J lost 0 bases; unmatched junction nucleotides: 4. The germline V gene encodes CDR1 MNHEY and CDR2 SMNVEV (reference sequence). CDR3 length: 16 residues.

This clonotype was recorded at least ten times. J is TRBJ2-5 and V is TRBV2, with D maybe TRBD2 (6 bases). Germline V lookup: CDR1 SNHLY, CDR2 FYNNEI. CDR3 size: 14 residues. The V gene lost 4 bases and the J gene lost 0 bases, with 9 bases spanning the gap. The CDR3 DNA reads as TGTGCCAGCAGTGTAGCGGTGAACCAAGAGACCCAGTACTTC. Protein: CASSVAVNQETQYF. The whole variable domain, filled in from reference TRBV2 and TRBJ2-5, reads EPEVTQTPSHQVTQMGQEVILRCVPISNHLYFYWYRQILGQKVEFLVSFYNNEISEKSEIFDDQFSVERPDGSNFTLKIRSTKLEDSAMYFCASSVAVNQETQYFGPGTRLLVL.

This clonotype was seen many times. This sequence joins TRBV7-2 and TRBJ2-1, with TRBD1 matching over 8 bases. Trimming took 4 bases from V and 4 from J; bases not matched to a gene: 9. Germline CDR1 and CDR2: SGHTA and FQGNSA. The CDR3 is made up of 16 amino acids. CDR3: CASSSRGLVVYNEQFF. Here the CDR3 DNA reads TGTGCCAGCAGCTCCAGGGGGCTCGTCGTTTACAATGAGCAGTTCTTC.

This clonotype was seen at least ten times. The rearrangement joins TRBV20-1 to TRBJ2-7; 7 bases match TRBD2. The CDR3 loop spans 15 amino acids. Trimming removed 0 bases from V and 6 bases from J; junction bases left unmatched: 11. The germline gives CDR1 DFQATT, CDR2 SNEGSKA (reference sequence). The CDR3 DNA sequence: TGCAGTGCTAGAGATCTCGGGAGCGGGGATAGCGAGCAGTACGTC. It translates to CSARDLGSGDSEQYV.